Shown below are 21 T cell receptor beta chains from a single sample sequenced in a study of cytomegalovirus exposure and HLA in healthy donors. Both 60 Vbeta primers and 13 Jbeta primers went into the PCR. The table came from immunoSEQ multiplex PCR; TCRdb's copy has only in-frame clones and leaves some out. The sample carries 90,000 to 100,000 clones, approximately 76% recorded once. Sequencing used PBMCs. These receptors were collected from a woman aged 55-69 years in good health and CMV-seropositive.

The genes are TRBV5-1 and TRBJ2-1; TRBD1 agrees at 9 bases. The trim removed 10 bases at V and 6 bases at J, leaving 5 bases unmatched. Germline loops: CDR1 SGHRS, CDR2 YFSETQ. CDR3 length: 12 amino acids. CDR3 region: CAGGQGPNEQFF. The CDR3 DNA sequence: TGCGCCGGGGGACAGGGACCCAATGAGCAGTTCTTC.

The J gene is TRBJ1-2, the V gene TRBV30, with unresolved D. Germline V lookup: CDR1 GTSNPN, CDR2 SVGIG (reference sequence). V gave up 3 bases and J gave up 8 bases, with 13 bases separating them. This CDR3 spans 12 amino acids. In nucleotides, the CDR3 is TGTGCCTGGAGAGCGGGGTCGAAGGGCTACACCTTC. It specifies CAWRAGSKGYTF.

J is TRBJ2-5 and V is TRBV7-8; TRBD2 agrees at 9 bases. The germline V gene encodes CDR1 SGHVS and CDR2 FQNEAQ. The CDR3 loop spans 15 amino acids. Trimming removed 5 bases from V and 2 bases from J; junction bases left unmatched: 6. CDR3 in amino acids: CASSPPSGAQETQYF. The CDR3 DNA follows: TGTGCCAGCAGCCCGCCTAGCGGGGCACAAGAGACCCAGTACTTC.

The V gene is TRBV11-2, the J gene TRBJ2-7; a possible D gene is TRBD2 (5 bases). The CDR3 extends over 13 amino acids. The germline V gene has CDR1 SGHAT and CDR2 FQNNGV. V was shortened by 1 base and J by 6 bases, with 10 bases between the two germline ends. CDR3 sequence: CASSLGSGVEQYF. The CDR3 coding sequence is TGTGCCAGCAGCTTAGGATCCGGGGTCGAGCAGTACTTC. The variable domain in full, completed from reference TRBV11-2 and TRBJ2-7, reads EAGVAQSPRYKIIEKRQSVAFWCNPISGHATLYWYQQILGQGPKLLIQFQNNGVVDDSQLPKDRFSAERLKGVDSTLKIQPAKLEDSAVYLCASSLGSGVEQYFGPGTRLTVT.

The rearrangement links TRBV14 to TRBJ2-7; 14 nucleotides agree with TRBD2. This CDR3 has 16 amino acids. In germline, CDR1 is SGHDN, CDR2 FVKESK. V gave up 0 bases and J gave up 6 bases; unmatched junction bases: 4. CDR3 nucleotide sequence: TGTGCCAGCAGCCAAGAGGGACTAGCGGGAGTAATCGAGCAGTACTTC. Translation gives CASSQEGLAGVIEQYF.

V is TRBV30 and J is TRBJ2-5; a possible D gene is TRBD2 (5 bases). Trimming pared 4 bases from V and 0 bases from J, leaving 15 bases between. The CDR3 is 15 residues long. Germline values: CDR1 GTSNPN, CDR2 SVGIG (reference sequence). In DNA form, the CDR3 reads TGTGCCTGGAATCTCAAGAGAGGGAACCAAGAGACCCAGTACTTC. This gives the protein CAWNLKRGNQETQYF.

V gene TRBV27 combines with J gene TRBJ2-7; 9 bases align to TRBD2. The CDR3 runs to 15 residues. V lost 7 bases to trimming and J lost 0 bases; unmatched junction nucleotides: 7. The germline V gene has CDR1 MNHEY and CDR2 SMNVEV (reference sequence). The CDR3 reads CASIPLAGPSYEQYF. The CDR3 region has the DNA TGTGCCAGCATTCCACTAGCGGGCCCCTCCTACGAGCAGTACTTC.

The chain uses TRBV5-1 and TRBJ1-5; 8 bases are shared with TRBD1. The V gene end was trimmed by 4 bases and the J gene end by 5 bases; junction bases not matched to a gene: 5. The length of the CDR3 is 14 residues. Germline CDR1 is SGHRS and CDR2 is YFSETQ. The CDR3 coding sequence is TGCGCCAGCAGCGACGGACAGGGTTATCAGCCCCAGCATTTT. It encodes CASSDGQGYQPQHF.

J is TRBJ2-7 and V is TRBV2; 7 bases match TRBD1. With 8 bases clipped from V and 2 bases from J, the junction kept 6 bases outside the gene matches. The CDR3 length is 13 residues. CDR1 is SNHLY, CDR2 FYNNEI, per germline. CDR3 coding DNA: TGTGCCAGCTTGACAGGGCGCACCTACGAGCAGTACTTC. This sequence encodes CASLTGRTYEQYF. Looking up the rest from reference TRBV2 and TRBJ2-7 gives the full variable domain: EPEVTQTPSHQVTQMGQEVILRCVPISNHLYFYWYRQILGQKVEFLVSFYNNEISEKSEIFDDQFSVERPDGSNFTLKIRSTKLEDSAMYFCASLTGRTYEQYFGPGTRLTVT.

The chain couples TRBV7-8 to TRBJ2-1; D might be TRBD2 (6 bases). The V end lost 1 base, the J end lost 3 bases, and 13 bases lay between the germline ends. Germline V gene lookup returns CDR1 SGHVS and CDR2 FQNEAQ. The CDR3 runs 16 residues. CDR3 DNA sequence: TGTGCCAGCAGCTTAGGTGGGCGGAGGGGCTACAATGAGCAGTTCTTC. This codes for CASSLGGRRGYNEQFF.

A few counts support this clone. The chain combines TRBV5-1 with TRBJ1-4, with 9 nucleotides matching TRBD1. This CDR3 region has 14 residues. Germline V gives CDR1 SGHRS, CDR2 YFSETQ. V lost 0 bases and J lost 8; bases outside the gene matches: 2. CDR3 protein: CASSLVQGAEKLFF. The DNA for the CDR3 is TGCGCCAGCAGCTTGGTACAGGGGGCGGAAAAACTGTTTTTT.

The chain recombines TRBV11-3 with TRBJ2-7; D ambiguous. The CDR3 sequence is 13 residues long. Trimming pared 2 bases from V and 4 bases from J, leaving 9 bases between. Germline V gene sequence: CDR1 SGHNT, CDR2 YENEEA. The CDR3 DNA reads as TGTGCCAGCAGCTTATCCCCTAATTACGAGCAGTACTTC. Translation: CASSLSPNYEQYF.

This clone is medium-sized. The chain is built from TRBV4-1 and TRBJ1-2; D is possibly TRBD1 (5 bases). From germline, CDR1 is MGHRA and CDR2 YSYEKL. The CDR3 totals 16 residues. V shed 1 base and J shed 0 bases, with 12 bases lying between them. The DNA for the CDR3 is TGCGCCAGCAGCCAAGTGGTAACAGGAGCTAACTATGGCTACACCTTC. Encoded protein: CASSQVVTGANYGYTF.

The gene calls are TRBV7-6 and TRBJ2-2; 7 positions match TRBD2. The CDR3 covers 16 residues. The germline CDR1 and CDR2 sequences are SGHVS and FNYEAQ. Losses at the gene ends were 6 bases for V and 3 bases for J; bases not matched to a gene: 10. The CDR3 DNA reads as TGTGCCAGCAGTCCCGCGGCGGGAGCCCACACCGGGGAGCTGTTTTTT. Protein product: CASSPAAGAHTGELFF.

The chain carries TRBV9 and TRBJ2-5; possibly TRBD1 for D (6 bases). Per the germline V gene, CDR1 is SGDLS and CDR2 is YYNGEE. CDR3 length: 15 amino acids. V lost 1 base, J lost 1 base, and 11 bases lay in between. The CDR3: CASSVHSGVQETQYF. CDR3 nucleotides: TGTGCCAGCAGCGTACACTCAGGGGTCCAAGAGACCCAGTACTTC.

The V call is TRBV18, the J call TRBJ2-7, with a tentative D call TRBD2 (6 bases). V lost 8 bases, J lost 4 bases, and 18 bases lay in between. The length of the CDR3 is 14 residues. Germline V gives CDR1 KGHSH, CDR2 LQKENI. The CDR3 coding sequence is TGTGCCAGCCAGCGAAGGGACGGGACTTACGAGCAGTACTTC. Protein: CASQRRDGTYEQYF.

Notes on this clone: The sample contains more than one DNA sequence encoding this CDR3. DNA of the CDR3: TGTGCCAGCTCACCCGGACAGCAAGAGACCCAGTACTTC. Translation: CASSPGQQETQYF. The chain is built from TRBV18 and TRBJ2-5; possibly TRBD1 for D (6 bases). This CDR3 has 13 amino acids. The V gene's germline CDR1 is KGHSH and CDR2 LQKENI. V shed 3 bases and J shed 2 bases, with 7 bases lying between them.

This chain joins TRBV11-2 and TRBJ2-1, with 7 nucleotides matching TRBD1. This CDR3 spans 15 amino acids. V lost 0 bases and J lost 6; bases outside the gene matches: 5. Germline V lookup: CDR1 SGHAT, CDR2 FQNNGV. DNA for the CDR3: TGTGCCAGCAGCTTAGAGACAGGGTTCTTCAATGAGCAGTTCTTC. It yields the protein CASSLETGFFNEQFF.

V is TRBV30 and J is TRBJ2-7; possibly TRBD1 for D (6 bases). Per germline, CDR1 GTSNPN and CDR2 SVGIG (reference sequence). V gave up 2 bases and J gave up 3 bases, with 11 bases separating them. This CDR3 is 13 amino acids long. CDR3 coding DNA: TGTGCCTGGAGTCCGGGACAAAACTACGAGCAGTACTTC. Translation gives CAWSPGQNYEQYF.

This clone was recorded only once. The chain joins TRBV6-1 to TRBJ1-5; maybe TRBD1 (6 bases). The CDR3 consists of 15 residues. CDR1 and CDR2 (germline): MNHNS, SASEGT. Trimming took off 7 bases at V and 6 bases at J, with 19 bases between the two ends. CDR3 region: CASNPDSRGGQPQHF. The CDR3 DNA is TGTGCCAGCAATCCGGACAGTCGCGGTGGTCAGCCCCAGCATTTT.

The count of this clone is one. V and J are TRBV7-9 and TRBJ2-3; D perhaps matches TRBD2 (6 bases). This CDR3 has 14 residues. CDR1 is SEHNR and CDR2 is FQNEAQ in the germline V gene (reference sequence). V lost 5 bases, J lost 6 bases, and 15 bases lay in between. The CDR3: CASSPDGGFDTQYF. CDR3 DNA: TGTGCCAGCAGCCCCGACGGAGGGTTCGATACGCAGTATTTT.